Sequencing of this T cell receptor (beta chain) was carried out in a study of T cells in localized non-small cell lung cancer. Of note for this clone: Its antigen remains unknown.

CDR3 length: 17 amino acids. Germline V gene sequence: CDR1 SEHNR, CDR2 FQNEAQ (reference sequence). J lost 7 bases, V lost 5 bases, and 17 bases had no gene match. Study-wide points: As only one tumor region underwent sequencing, heterogeneity remains possible. Of the tissues analyzed, uninvolved adjacent lung showed maximal T cell clonality, greater than tumor. With higher T cell density in blood came longer overall survival.

Clones were read by immunoSEQ multiplex PCR, and TCRdb kept only the in-frame ones, dropping some. The sample shows about 54,000 clones, around 86% of them seen only once. The rearrangement joins TRBV7-9 to TRBJ1-2; 9 positions agree with TRBD1. The material sequenced was peripheral blood, taken before any cancer treatment. The clonotype was recovered from a female donor over 55 with stage II squamous cell lung carcinoma. The CDR3 protein is CASSPRRGQGRLSGYTF. The CDR3 nucleotides read TGTGCCAGCAGCCCGCGCCGGGGACAGGGAAGGTTGAGTGGCTACACCTTC.